A selection of T cell receptor beta chains follows, all from one sample in a study of control samples from healthy donors and cancer patients. Data came from immunoSEQ multiplex PCR; TCRdb stores just in-frame clones and leaves some out. Among some 35,000 clones listed, 80% to 95% were seen once. Sequences were obtained from PBMCs. Source of these receptors: a man aged 40-49 years with colorectal cancer. The CDR3 runs from the conserved cysteine through the conserved F or W. Fields, in order: J gene, clone size, D gene, V gene, CDR3 DNA, CDR3 protein. D genes are given only for firm matches. Not all rows give a size; the values are once, few, many and, for expanded clones, a class.

TRBJ2-5,-,TRBD2,TRBV19,TGTGCCAGTAGTCCTAGCGGCCAAGAGACCCAGTACTTC,CASSPSGQETQYF
TRBJ2-7,-,-,TRBV9,TGTGCCAGCAGCGTATCGGACAGCGGTTTCTACGAGCAGTACTTC,CASSVSDSGFYEQYF
TRBJ2-5,-,TRBD2,TRBV4-2,TGTGCCAGCAGCCAGCTAACTAGCGGGGGGCATAAAGAGACCCAGTACTTC,CASSQLTSGGHKETQYF
TRBJ1-6,-,TRBD1,TRBV9,TGTGCCAGCAGCGCGACAGGGTTAAAATCACCCCTCCACTTT,CASSATGLKSPLHF
TRBJ2-1,-,TRBD1,TRBV11-2,TGTGCCAGCAGCAAGACCGAACTACAGGGGCACGAGCAGTTCTTC,CASSKTELQGHEQFF
TRBJ2-3,-,TRBD2,TRBV7-3,TGTGCCAGCAGCCCCCCAGGACTAGCGGGGGGCACAGATACGCAGTATTTT,CASSPPGLAGGTDTQYF
TRBJ2-7,-,TRBD1,TRBV5-1,TGCGCCAGCAGCGTAACAGGGGGGTCCTACGAGCAGTACTTC,CASSVTGGSYEQYF
TRBJ1-1,-,-,TRBV10-2,TGCGCCAGCAGTGAGTCATTTGGCAGGGGTAAGGGCACTGAAGCTTTCTTT,CASSESFGRGKGTEAFF
TRBJ2-3,-,TRBD1,TRBV7-3,TGTGCCAGCAGCCAGGGGGACGGAACAGATACGCAGTATTTT,CASSQGDGTDTQYF
TRBJ2-2,once,-,TRBV19,TGTGCCAGTATCGGAGCCCAGAAAGCGAACACCGGGGAGCTGTTTTTT,CASIGAQKANTGELFF
TRBJ2-3,-,TRBD2,TRBV11-2,TGTGCCAGCAGCCCCAGGGCTAGCGGGGGCCGCACAGATACGCAGTATTTT,CASSPRASGGRTDTQYF
TRBJ1-3,-,-,TRBV19,TGTGCCAGTAGTAACAGACCCTCTGGAAACACCATATATTTT,CASSNRPSGNTIYF
TRBJ1-2,once,-,TRBV6-1,TGTGCCAGCAGTGAAGGGGGGACGGGTGGCTACACCTTC,CASSEGGTGGYTF
TRBJ1-4,once,-,TRBV18,TGTGCCAGCTGTACCCAGCTCGGTGAAAAACTGTTTTTT,CASCTQLGEKLFF
TRBJ1-5,-,-,TRBV6-1,TGTGCCAGCAGTGCACCTTTGACACTGGGCAATCAGCCCCAGCATTTT,CASSAPLTLGNQPQHF
TRBJ1-3,-,-,TRBV6-5,TGTGCCAGCAGTTACTCGCCAGGGAATTCCGGAAACACCATATATTTT,CASSYSPGNSGNTIYF
TRBJ1-4,-,-,TRBV5-1,TGCGCCAGCAGCTCGGTCCGCGATGAAAAACTGTTTTTT,CASSSVRDEKLFF
TRBJ1-2,-,-,TRBV11-2,TGTGCCAGCGGATACAACAGGGATAGAGGCTACACCTTC,CASGYNRDRGYTF
TRBJ1-5,-,-,TRBV19,TGTGCCTCGACTAACCCCCCCTCTAATCAGCCCCAGCATTTT,CASTNPPSNQPQHF
TRBJ2-1,once,TRBD1,TRBV7-2,TGTGCCAGCAGCTCGTGGGACAGGTACAATGAGCAGTTCTTC,CASSSWDRYNEQFF
TRBJ2-1,-,TRBD1,TRBV6-5,TGTGCCAGCATGGGACAGGGAGAGCAGTTCTTC,CASMGQGEQFF
TRBJ1-2,once,-,TRBV19,TGTGCCACCCACCGTACAGGGAACTATGGCTACACCTTC,CATHRTGNYGYTF
TRBJ1-5,-,-,TRBV4-1,TGCGCCAGCAGCCTGAACGGGGCGGCTAGCAATCAGCCCCAGCATTTT,CASSLNGAASNQPQHF
TRBJ2-7,-,TRBD2,TRBV7-2,TGTGCCAGCAGCTCTCCTAGCGGAGCGGGCGCCTCCTACGAGCAGTACTTC,CASSSPSGAGASYEQYF
TRBJ2-7,-,TRBD2,TRBV5-4,TGTGCCAGCAGCTTGACTAGCGGGGGCCTGAGCGAGCAGTACTTC,CASSLTSGGLSEQYF
TRBJ2-7,-,-,TRBV18,TGTGCCAGCTCACCCGAGACATTCTACGAGCAGTACTTC,CASSPETFYEQYF
TRBJ2-7,-,TRBD2,TRBV13,TGTGCCAGCAGCTTAGAGCACGGGGGGGCGGGCGAGCAGTACTTC,CASSLEHGGAGEQYF
TRBJ2-1,-,-,TRBV3-1/TRBV3-2,TGTGCCAGCAGCCGGACTACCTACAATGAGCAGTTCTTC,CASSRTTYNEQFF
TRBJ1-1,-,TRBD1,TRBV11-2,TGTGCCAGCAGCTCCCCCCAGGGGGTGGGAGGCACTGAAGCTTTCTTT,CASSSPQGVGGTEAFF
TRBJ1-2,-,-,TRBV6-5,TGTGCCAGCAGTACCTCAGACAGGTGGAATGGCTACACCTTC,CASSTSDRWNGYTF
TRBJ1-4,-,-,TRBV7-9,TGTGCCAGCAGCTTAGGGTCTGGGAATGAAAAACTGTTTTTT,CASSLGSGNEKLFF
TRBJ1-2,-,-,TRBV6-5,TGTGCCAGCGTGTCCACCCTCGCTAACTATGGCTACACCTTC,CASVSTLANYGYTF
TRBJ1-4,once,-,TRBV18,TGTGCCAGCTCACCACCGGGGACGGAAACTAATGAAAAACTGTTTTTT,CASSPPGTETNEKLFF
TRBJ2-1,-,-,TRBV4-2,TGTGCCAGCAGCCAAGAACAGGGCTCCTACAATGAGCAGTTCTTC,CASSQEQGSYNEQFF
TRBJ2-7,few,-,TRBV6-5,TGTGCCAGCAGACTAAACCGGCGGGGGCCCTACGAGCAGTACTTC,CASRLNRRGPYEQYF
TRBJ1-2,-,-,TRBV5-1,TGCGCCAGCAGCCCGATGGGACCGCCGATAGTCTATGGCTACACCTTC,CASSPMGPPIVYGYTF
TRBJ1-6,once,-,TRBV6-5,TGTGCCAGCAGTCAGAGGTGGGGTAAAGATTCACCCCTCCACTTT,CASSQRWGKDSPLHF
TRBJ1-1,-,-,TRBV5-1,TGCGCCAGCAGGAAACAGGGCTGGGACACTGAAGCTTTCTTT,CASRKQGWDTEAFF
TRBJ1-6,-,-,TRBV4-3,TGCGCCAGCAGCCAAGAAAGTGGGACGGTTAATTCACCCCTCCACTTT,CASSQESGTVNSPLHF
TRBJ1-2,-,-,TRBV4-2,TGTGCCAGCAGCCAGGTAGACAGGACCTATGGCTACACCTTC,CASSQVDRTYGYTF
TRBJ2-7,-,-,TRBV6-5,TGTGCCAGCACCACAGGAGTGGGGTCCTACGAGCAGTACTTC,CASTTGVGSYEQYF
TRBJ1-3,-,-,TRBV7-8,TGTGCCAGCAGCATGGACTCTACTGGAAACACCATATATTTT,CASSMDSTGNTIYF
TRBJ2-5,-,-,TRBV12-3/TRBV12-4,TGTGCCAGCAGTCAAATGGACAGAATGTACTTC,CASSQMDRMYF
TRBJ1-1,-,TRBD1,TRBV5-1,TGCGCCAGCAGCGCCGGGACAGGAGTCACTGAAGCTTTCTTT,CASSAGTGVTEAFF
TRBJ2-1,-,TRBD2,TRBV6-1,TGTGCCAGCAGTGAAGCGCAAGCCGCAGGACTAGCGGGGGGACGCTCCTACAATGAGCAGTTCTTC,CASSEAQAAGLAGGRSYNEQFF
TRBJ2-3,-,-,TRBV3-1/TRBV3-2,TGTGCCAGCAGCCAAGATCCCCTTCTGAGTGGCACAGATACGCAGTATTTT,CASSQDPLLSGTDTQYF
TRBJ2-3,-,-,TRBV7-8,TGTGCCAGCAGCTTTTTATTGAGGGGTACAGCAGATACGCAGTATTTT,CASSFLLRGTADTQYF
TRBJ1-2,-,TRBD1,TRBV24-1,TGTGCCACCAGTGACCACGACAGGGGTGGCTACACCTTC,CATSDHDRGGYTF
TRBJ1-5,-,-,TRBV27,TGTGCCAGCAGTTATCAAGGCAAGGGCAATCAGCCCCAGCATTTT,CASSYQGKGNQPQHF
TRBJ2-2,-,-,TRBV24-1,TGTGCCACCAGTGAGGCAGGGACCGGGGAGCTGTTTTTT,CATSEAGTGELFF
TRBJ1-4,-,-,TRBV2,TGTGCCAGCAGTGAAGCTGTGGGTGCAAAACTGTTTTTT,CASSEAVGAKLFF
TRBJ2-3,-,TRBD2,TRBV2,TGTGCCAGCAGGGGACTAGCGGGGACTAGCACAGATACGCAGTATTTT,CASRGLAGTSTDTQYF
TRBJ2-3,-,-,TRBV3-1/TRBV3-2,TGTGCCAGCAGCCAAGGGGACCTCGGCACAGATACGCAGTATTTT,CASSQGDLGTDTQYF
TRBJ2-5,-,-,TRBV18,TGTGCCAGCCAAGGACAGTACCAAGAGACCCAGTACTTC,CASQGQYQETQYF
TRBJ2-7,-,-,TRBV10-3,TGTGCCATCCGGAGCTTCGACGAGCAGTACTTC,CAIRSFDEQYF